Given below is one T cell receptor beta chain in context. What it binds is not known. Germline and junction disagree at one end, which may indicate a read error. In the PCR, 60 Vbeta and 13 Jbeta primers were used. In the study's own analysis: Later, tens of millions of unique TCR beta chains were counted in an analysis, and roughly 10 million of them were shared. This table comes from immunoSEQ multiplex PCR, and its TCRdb copy is limited to in-frame clones, with some not included. Clone size and V and J calls were adopted from that table, with D and trimming inferred from the DNA. The sample's table shows about 90,000 clones. These data come from a study of cytomegalovirus exposure and HLA in healthy donors. Overall study findings and caveats: CMV serostatus was the only immune exposure information that was available. Earlier analysis found most TCR beta V segments productive about 90% or about 30% of the time.

The CDR3 contains 14 residues. CDR1 SSHAT and CDR2 FNYEAQ come from the germline V gene (reference sequence). Each donor was nominally healthy when sampled (though unrecorded immune exposures were likely). Sequenced: PBMCs. This chain uses TRBV7-7 with TRBJ2-3; 7 bases are shared with TRBD1. The clonotype was recovered from a woman aged 25-40 years in good health and CMV-seronegative. This CDR3 is CASSLRGPEDTQYF. The CDR3 DNA reads TGTGCTAGCAGCTTAAGGGGGCCCGAAGATACGCAGTATTTT.